These 32 T cell receptor beta chains were sequenced from one sample in a study of a mutant IDH1 vaccine in newly diagnosed glioma. Clones were sequenced by immunoSEQ multiplex PCR, and TCRdb holds only the in-frame ones, with some missing. The table lists 30,000 to 35,000 clones, 88% of them singletons. The sample's time point: baseline, week 1 (first vaccination visit). Treatment here: pre-vaccination baseline after standard-of-care therapy. The specimen comprised PBMCs, sampled from a glioma patient treated with radiotherapy, temozolomide or both. The receptors come from a woman aged 40 to 50 with glioma.

This clone has only one observation. The chain recombines TRBV4-3 with TRBJ1-6, with 7 bases aligning to TRBD1. V shed 0 bases and J 6 bases; nucleotides not matched to a gene: 2. This CDR3 is built from 15 residues. Germline V CDR1 and CDR2: LGHNA, YSLEER. This CDR3 is CASSQEYRGNSPLHF. The CDR3 DNA is TGCGCCAGCAGCCAAGAATACAGGGGTAATTCACCCCTCCACTTT.

The table lists this clone with a count of one. The CDR3 DNA reads TGTGCCAGTAGTATCGTCTGGCAGGCCCGAGGCGAAAAACTGTTTTTT. Amino acids: CASSIVWQARGEKLFF. The gene calls are TRBV19 and TRBJ1-4; D unresolved. The germline V gene encodes CDR1 LNHDA and CDR2 SQIVND (reference sequence). The CDR3 contains 16 residues. Trimming stripped 3 bases from V and 8 bases from J, with 19 bases between.

The chain is built from TRBV5-1 and TRBJ1-3; D unresolved. The CDR3 consists of 16 residues. Germline values: CDR1 SGHRS, CDR2 YFSETQ. V shed 9 bases and J shed 0 bases, with 19 bases lying between them. CDR3 nucleotide sequence: TGCGCCATGCCAAAGACGCCTCAGGTCTCTGGAAACACCATATATTTT. Encoded protein: CAMPKTPQVSGNTIYF.

CDR3: CASSAGLAAEKLFF. The CDR3 DNA reads as TGTGCCAGCAGTGCCGGCCTGGCTGCGGAAAAACTGTTTTTT. The chain recombines TRBV2 with TRBJ1-4, with D unclear. V lost 4 bases and J lost 8, with 14 bases in between. This CDR3 contains 14 residues. Germline V CDR1 and CDR2: SNHLY, FYNNEI.

The rearrangement links TRBV7-2 to TRBJ1-4, with 10 positions matching TRBD1. From germline, CDR1 is SGHTA and CDR2 FQGNSA. V gave up 5 bases and J gave up 8 bases; unmatched junction bases: 11. The CDR3 has 16 amino acids. The CDR3 DNA sequence: TGTGCCAGCAGCACCGCGACAGGGGGCAGAGGGGAAAAACTGTTTTTT. It is translated as CASSTATGGRGEKLFF. Complete variable domain (other parts from reference TRBV7-2 and TRBJ1-4): GAGVSQSPSNKVTEKGKDVELRCDPISGHTALYWYRQSLGQGLEFLIYFQGNSAPDKSGLPSDRFSAERTGGSVSTLTIQRTQQEDSAVYLCASSTATGGRGEKLFFGSGTQLSVL.

The gene calls are TRBV4-3 and TRBJ2-7; 7 bases agree with TRBD2. V was pared by 1 base and J by 2 bases, with 20 bases of the junction left unmatched. Germline V gene sequence: CDR1 LGHNA, CDR2 YSLEER. The CDR3 has 20 amino acids. This chain's CDR3 is CASSQAVGGERRLGPYEQYF. CDR3 nucleotides: TGCGCCAGCAGCCAAGCTGTGGGGGGGGAACGGCGACTAGGCCCCTACGAGCAGTACTTC.

The CDR3 here is CASRTRTVATNEKLFF. CDR3 coding DNA: TGCGCCAGCCGGACTCGGACGGTCGCAACTAATGAAAAACTGTTTTTT. V usage is TRBV4-1 and J usage is TRBJ1-4, with no clear D. V shed 8 bases and J shed 0 bases, with 16 bases lying between them. This CDR3 is 16 amino acids long. The germline V gene encodes CDR1 MGHRA and CDR2 YSYEKL.

The gene calls are TRBV5-1 and TRBJ1-2; 9 nucleotides match TRBD1. The trim removed 2 bases at V and 7 bases at J, leaving 12 bases unmatched. Germline V gives CDR1 SGHRS, CDR2 YFSETQ. The CDR3 loop spans 16 amino acids. CDR3 DNA sequence: TGCGCCAGCAGCTTAACCACCGGGACAGGGTATGCTGGCTACACCTTC. Amino acids: CASSLTTGTGYAGYTF.

The chain carries TRBV7-2 and TRBJ2-5; TRBD2 agrees at 12 bases. The trim removed 5 bases at V and 5 bases at J, leaving 12 bases unmatched. This CDR3 is 17 amino acids long. Germline CDR1 is SGHTA and CDR2 is FQGNSA. CDR3 residues: CASSRKTTSGGFETQYF. DNA of the CDR3: TGTGCCAGCAGCCGAAAGACCACTAGCGGGGGGTTCGAGACCCAGTACTTC.

This chain connects TRBV5-4 to TRBJ2-3; D is perhaps TRBD2 (5 bases). This CDR3 is 13 amino acids long. The V gene's germline CDR1 is SGHNT and CDR2 YYREEE (reference sequence). Between the trimmed V and J ends, which lost 1 base and 3 bases, there was a span of 6 bases. The CDR3 DNA reads TGTGCCAGCAGCTTGTCGGGAACAGATACGCAGTATTTT. This encodes CASSLSGTDTQYF.

CDR3 sequence (DNA): TGTGCCATCTCCGGTCAAGCGGACAGCCTCACCGGGGAGCTGTTTTTT. Translating gives CAISGQADSLTGELFF. The chain couples TRBV10-3 to TRBJ2-2, with a possible D match to TRBD1 (6 bases). The V gene's germline CDR1 is ENHRY and CDR2 SYGVKD. V was shortened by 8 bases and J by 4 bases, with 20 bases between the two germline ends. This CDR3 is 16 amino acids long.

The chain recombines TRBV7-8 with TRBJ2-1; tentative D call: TRBD2 (5 bases). The CDR3 consists of 14 residues. V lost 3 bases and J 3 bases, leaving 9 bases between the germline ends. CDR1 and CDR2 from the germline V gene are SGHVS and FQNEAQ. The CDR3: CASSFPAGYNEQFF. The DNA for the CDR3 is TGTGCCAGCAGCTTCCCGGCGGGCTACAATGAGCAGTTCTTC.

The CDR3 bases are TGCACCAGCAGCCAAGAGGGTCCACTAGCATGGATGAAGACCCAGTACTTC. Protein product: CTSSQEGPLAWMKTQYF. The chain recombines TRBV1 with TRBJ2-5; the table's D call of TRBD2 was not tested on the DNA. TRBV1 is tagged as a pseudogene. The CDR3 is 17 residues long.

The V and J genes are TRBV4-1 and TRBJ2-5; D remains unclear. CDR1 is MGHRA, CDR2 YSYEKL, per germline. The CDR3 is 14 residues long. Trimming cost V 4 bases and J 0 bases, with 9 bases left between them. The CDR3 reads CASSLTLYQETQYF. DNA for the CDR3: TGCGCCAGCAGCCTGACTCTGTACCAAGAGACCCAGTACTTC.

V usage is TRBV5-1 and J usage is TRBJ1-1; weak D call: TRBD1 (6 bases). V was shortened by 4 bases and J by 0 bases, with 13 bases between the two germline ends. The CDR3 totals 15 residues. Germline assignment: CDR1 SGHRS and CDR2 YFSETQ. This chain's CDR3 is CASSPPGAVNTEAFF. The CDR3 DNA reads as TGCGCCAGCAGCCCCCCGGGGGCAGTGAACACTGAAGCTTTCTTT.

The chain combines TRBV4-1 with TRBJ1-4; 11 bases match TRBD1. V was pared by 5 bases and J by 8 bases, with 10 bases of the junction left unmatched. The CDR3 consists of 16 residues. Germline V gene data show CDR1 as MGHRA and CDR2 as YSYEKL. The CDR3 DNA reads as TGCGCCAGCAGCGGACAGGGGGCGACGAGGGGAGAAAAACTGTTTTTT. Protein product: CASSGQGATRGEKLFF.

V gene TRBV6-1 combines with J gene TRBJ1-6; the D is unclear. Trimming took off 3 bases at V and 10 bases at J, with 10 bases between the two ends. The germline V gene encodes CDR1 MNHNS and CDR2 SASEGT. The length of the CDR3 is 13 residues. In nucleotides, the CDR3 is TGTGCCAGCAGTGAGGTCCCAAGGTCACCCCTCCACTTT. Translated, it gives CASSEVPRSPLHF.

V gene TRBV5-1 combines with J gene TRBJ1-6; 7 bases fit TRBD1. The germline V gene has CDR1 SGHRS and CDR2 YFSETQ. CDR3 length: 16 amino acids. V was clipped by 1 base and J by 6 bases; unmatched bases: 7. The CDR3 DNA follows: TGCGCCAGCAGCTTGCCCACTGACAGGGTTAATTCACCCCTCCACTTT. This gives the protein CASSLPTDRVNSPLHF.

The V gene is TRBV6-5, the J gene TRBJ2-1; TRBD2 might be the D (6 bases). There are 14 residues in the CDR3. Germline V gene lookup returns CDR1 MNHEY and CDR2 SVGAGI. V lost 1 base and J 13 bases, leaving 17 bases between the germline ends. The CDR3, as DNA: TGTGCCAGCAGTTACTATCATCGGGGACTTAACCAGTTCTTC. Translated: CASSYYHRGLNQFF.

This chain joins TRBV5-1 and TRBJ2-3, with 9 bases fitting TRBD2. Germline CDR1 SGHRS, CDR2 YFSETQ. The CDR3 extends over 15 amino acids. V gave up 6 bases and J gave up 3 bases; unmatched junction bases: 8. The CDR3 spells CASNLSGRSTDTQYF. DNA of the CDR3: TGCGCCAGCAATTTAAGCGGGAGGAGTACAGATACGCAGTATTTT.

The chain has TRBV5-1 and TRBJ2-7; TRBD1 is a possible D gene (6 bases). This CDR3 has 14 amino acids. The germline V and J ends were trimmed by 4 bases and 2 bases, with 13 bases remaining between them. Germline lookup yields CDR1 SGHRS and CDR2 YFSETQ. The CDR3 spells CASSEGGQPYEQYF. Written as DNA, the CDR3 is TGCGCCAGCAGCGAGGGCGGACAGCCCTACGAGCAGTACTTC.

This chain uses TRBV2 with TRBJ1-5, with D possibly matching TRBD1 (5 bases). Germline V gives CDR1 SNHLY, CDR2 FYNNEI. Deletions cut 8 bases from V and 7 bases from J, with 15 bases between. This CDR3 comprises 13 residues. The CDR3 DNA is TGTGCCAGCGCGGGGGGGGAGAAACAGCCCCAGCATTTT. Translation gives CASAGGEKQPQHF.

This chain uses TRBV18 with TRBJ2-7; no clear D. Germline V gene lookup returns CDR1 KGHSH and CDR2 LQKENI. There are 13 residues in the CDR3. V lost 6 bases, J lost 7 bases, and 16 bases lay in between. The CDR3 coding sequence is TGTGCCAGCTCGCCGACTGAGGTTGGGGAGCAGTACTTC. Translation gives CASSPTEVGEQYF.

This rearrangement joins TRBV7-9 to TRBJ2-2; TRBD1 matches at 7 bases. Germline-derived CDR1 and CDR2 are SEHNR and FQNEAQ (reference sequence). J gave up 1 base and V 5 bases, and 4 bases lay outside the gene matches. The CDR3 is made up of 15 amino acids. CDR3 bases: TGTGCCAGCAGCCGTACAGGGGTGAACACCGGGGAGCTGTTTTTT. Translating gives CASSRTGVNTGELFF.

The chain uses TRBV2 and TRBJ2-7; a weak D match, TRBD2 (5 bases). Germline assignment: CDR1 SNHLY and CDR2 FYNNEI. The CDR3 runs 14 residues. V shed 2 bases and J shed 3 bases, with 11 bases lying between them. CDR3 residues: CASSERSGRYEQYF. As DNA, the CDR3 is TGTGCCAGCAGTGAAAGGAGCGGTCGCTACGAGCAGTACTTC.

The chain carries TRBV6-1 and TRBJ1-4; D gene unclear. This CDR3 region has 14 residues. Trimming removed 2 bases from V and 6 bases from J, with 10 bases in between. Germline lookup yields CDR1 MNHNS and CDR2 SASEGT. CDR3 protein: CASSEWAGYEKLFF. DNA for the CDR3: TGTGCCAGCAGTGAATGGGCAGGATATGAAAAACTGTTTTTT.

This chain connects TRBV29-1 to TRBJ1-2; D is unclear. CDR3 length equals 14 residues. Germline CDR1 reads SQVTM; CDR2 reads ANQGSEA. Trimming stripped 2 bases from V and 2 bases from J, with 12 bases between. The CDR3 loop is CSVETLSGNYGYTF. CDR3 sequence (DNA): TGCAGCGTTGAAACGTTGTCGGGGAACTATGGCTACACCTTC. Supplemented by reference TRBV29-1 and TRBJ1-2, the full variable domain reads SAVISQKPSRDICQRGTSLTIQCQVDSQVTMMFWYRQQPGQSLTLIATANQGSEATYESGFVIDKFPISRPNLTFSTLTVSNMSPEDSSIYLCSVETLSGNYGYTFGSGTRLTVV.

The V call is TRBV7-8, the J call TRBJ2-7; 8 bases map to TRBD2. The V gene's germline CDR1 is SGHVS and CDR2 FQNEAQ. Unmatched junction bases numbered 10, after V lost 3 bases and J lost 3 bases. This CDR3 spans 16 amino acids. In DNA, the CDR3 is TGTGCCAGCAGCTTTCGGGGGGGCAGGGGCGGCTACGAGCAGTACTTC. Translated: CASSFRGGRGGYEQYF.

V and J are TRBV6-1 and TRBJ2-5; no definite D call. V lost 3 bases and J 0 bases, leaving 8 bases between the germline ends. The germline gives CDR1 MNHNS, CDR2 SASEGT. The CDR3 length is 14 residues. The CDR3 coding sequence is TGTGCCAGCAGTGACAGGAGCTACCAAGAGACCCAGTACTTC. Residues: CASSDRSYQETQYF.

The chain has TRBV7-8 and TRBJ2-2; TRBD2 agrees at 11 bases. This CDR3 spans 18 amino acids. Trimming cost V 5 bases and J 5 bases; bases outside gene matches: 13. CDR1 and CDR2 from the germline V gene are SGHVS and FQNEAQ. CDR3 region: CASSHWILAGARTGELFF. The CDR3 bases are TGTGCCAGCAGCCATTGGATACTAGCGGGAGCGAGGACCGGGGAGCTGTTTTTT.

The rearrangement uses TRBV30 and TRBJ2-7, with 7 bases that match TRBD1. CDR1 and CDR2 (germline): GTSNPN, SVGIG (reference sequence). The CDR3 sequence is 14 residues long. V was pared by 1 base and J by 4 bases, with 7 bases of the junction left unmatched. The CDR3 loop reads CAWSDGRGYYEQYF. The CDR3 DNA follows: TGTGCCTGGAGTGATGGCAGGGGGTATTACGAGCAGTACTTC.

The chain couples TRBV10-3 to TRBJ1-1; D is unclear. The CDR3 is 12 residues long. Germline-derived CDR1 and CDR2 are ENHRY and SYGVKD. The V end was cut by 7 bases, the J end by 6 bases, with 12 bases between. The CDR3 is CAIKTQAAEAFF. DNA for the CDR3: TGTGCCATCAAGACACAAGCTGCTGAAGCTTTCTTT.